This T cell receptor (beta chain) originates from a study of control samples from healthy donors and cancer patients (dated by TCRdb to 2019 to 2021). Turning to this clone: Its target antigen remains unknown. No much larger clone exists at a distance of one base, and base qualities are not known.

The library came from the immunoSEQ multiplex PCR assay. Entries here come from immuneACCESS through TCRdb and include only in-frame sequences with V and J called. Some clones fail to appear in such tables; in the studies checked, an unresolved V gene covers under half of the shortfall, and the cause of the remainder is unknown. The sample data list under 200,000 clones, and 96% of these were observed just once. Of the sample, approximately 1% falls within the top ten clones. The sample was blood. This sequence was found in a woman aged 25 to 39 in good health.

DNA sequence: TGTGCCAGCAGCGTAGCAAATAGGGCCCATGAGCAGTTCTTC. The encoded protein is CASSVANRAHEQFF. The chain is made from TRBV9 and TRBJ2-1; the D gene cannot be named for sure. The CDR3 contains 14 residues, cysteine and phenylalanine counted. Only CDR3 DNA is held: 42 bases, read in frame from base 1. Relative to germline, V is 0 bases shorter and J is 8 bases shorter, with 12 bases between their ends. The germline V gene encodes CDR1 SGDLS and CDR2 YYNGEE. The CDR3, completed at both ends by the reference TRBV9 and TRBJ2-1 genes, gives the full variable domain DSGVTQTPKHLITATGQRVTLRCSPRSGDLSVYWYQQSLDQGLQFLIQYYNGEERAKGNILERFSAQQFPDLHSELNLSSLELGDSALYFCASSVANRAHEQFFGPGTRLTVL.